The clone carrying this T cell receptor (beta chain) has more than one count but fewer than ten. Its specificity is not known. This sample was taken from a study of T cells after yellow fever vaccination. Study at large: Any fraction with a low cell number was prepared using SMART-Seq v4 Ultra Low Input. Whole-study findings and limits: Re-detected after boosting: most primary clones, more than 95% of CD4 and about 85% of CD8. A small share of clonotypes appeared in both CD4 and CD8 compartments.

UMIs were added to TCR cDNA along with a universal primer site when it was made by 5'RACE template switching. Each CDR3 protein gets one entry after TCRdb re-called the 5' RACE reads with MiXCR. Of some 200,000 distinct CDR3 sequences listed, roughly 9.6% were seen once; the top ten hold 36%. The CDR3 is made up of 17 amino acids. With V trimmed by 0 bases and J by 4 bases, 8 bases remained unmatched. Germline V gene data show CDR1 as SGHAT and CDR2 as FQNNGV. The material sequenced was CD8+ T cells sorted from PBMCs, taken 15 days after the yellow fever booster vaccination. The sequence was obtained from a man aged 18 to 29 who received the YFV17D yellow fever vaccine. This chain links TRBV11-2 with TRBJ2-5; 10 bases fit TRBD2. Here the CDR3 DNA reads TGTGCCAGCAGCTTAGATTATCTAGCGGGGGTGAGAGAGACCCAGTACTTC. Translation: CASSLDYLAGVRETQYF.